The rows below give T cell receptor beta chains drawn from one sample of a study of blood T cell repertoires in COVID-19. Produced via immunoSEQ multiplex PCR; TCRdb's table is partial and in-frame only. The table has 180,000 or so clones, more than 85% seen once. Specimen: PBMCs or T cells enriched from blood (not recorded which). The receptors were sampled from a human donor with acute COVID-19. The donor label of this sample is uncertain. Each CDR3 is given with its conserved first and last residue. A D gene is named only where the DNA matches it firmly. Only some rows state a clone size, as once, few, many or a class for expanded clones.

CDR3 protein	CDR3 DNA	clone size	J gene	V gene	D gene
CASSPGQQETQYF	TGCGCCAGCAGCCCAGGACAGCAAGAGACCCAGTACTTC	NA	TRBJ2-5	TRBV5-1	NA
CASSPRTSGVNEQFF	TGTGCCAGCAGCCCCCGGACTAGCGGGGTCAATGAGCAGTTCTTC	NA	TRBJ2-1	TRBV9	TRBD2
CASSHGTSDNEQFF	TGTGCCAGCAGCCACGGGACTAGCGACAATGAGCAGTTCTTC	NA	TRBJ2-1	TRBV7-7	TRBD2
CASSYEGRPRGSPLHF	TGTGCCAGCAGCTACGAGGGGAGGCCCCGGGGTTCACCCCTCCACTTT	NA	TRBJ1-6	TRBV5-5	NA
CAWSGAVARNTIYF	TGTGCCTGGAGTGGGGCAGTTGCAAGAAACACCATATATTTT	once	TRBJ1-3	TRBV30	NA
CPSTHGGGRDANEQYF	TGTCCCAGCACACACGGGGGGGGGCGCGACGCCAACGAGCAGTACTTC	NA	TRBJ2-7	TRBV18	TRBD2
CASSLARGGGNSPLHF	TGTGCCAGCAGTTTAGCCCGTGGGGGCGGCAATTCACCCCTCCACTTT	NA	TRBJ1-6	TRBV27	NA
CASSLDRTNYGYTF	TGTGCCAGCAGCTTGGACAGGACTAACTATGGCTACACCTTC	NA	TRBJ1-2	TRBV5-8	NA
CASSLVGAQWF	TGTGCCAGCAGCTTAGTAGGGGCCCAGTGGTTT	NA	TRBJ2-3	TRBV11-2	NA
CAISSGTGRDRAFF	TGTGCCATCAGTTCCGGGACAGGGAGGGATAGAGCTTTCTTT	once	TRBJ1-1	TRBV10-3	TRBD1
CASSQEGGPDNSPLHF	TGCGCCAGCAGCCAAGAGGGGGGTCCGGATAATTCACCCCTCCACTTT	NA	TRBJ1-6	TRBV4-1	NA
CASSSGQLSYEQYF	TGTGCCAGCAGCTCGGGACAGTTATCCTACGAGCAGTACTTC	NA	TRBJ2-7	TRBV7-9	TRBD1
CASSLLGGRGGYTF	TGTGCCAGCAGCTTACTGGGAGGGAGAGGAGGCTACACCTTC	NA	TRBJ1-2	TRBV7-9	NA
CASISGDAGDHTDTQYF	TGTGCCAGCATTTCCGGGGATGCGGGGGATCACACAGATACGCAGTATTTT	once	TRBJ2-3	TRBV28	TRBD2
CASSLVLAGASTDTQYF	TGCGCCAGCAGCTTGGTACTAGCGGGAGCCTCCACAGATACGCAGTATTTT	NA	TRBJ2-3	TRBV5-1	TRBD2
CATGNGYTF	TGTGCCACCGGGAATGGCTACACCTTC	NA	TRBJ1-2	TRBV19	NA
CASTWTGNTGELFF	TGTGCCAGCACCTGGACAGGGAACACCGGGGAGCTGTTTTTT	NA	TRBJ2-2	TRBV27	TRBD1
CASSPDSTGKTEAFF	TGCGCCAGCAGCCCGGACTCGACAGGGAAAACTGAAGCTTTCTTT	NA	TRBJ1-1	TRBV5-1	TRBD1
CASRAGVNNEQFF	TGTGCCAGCCGGGCAGGGGTCAACAATGAGCAGTTCTTC	NA	TRBJ2-1	TRBV3-1/TRBV3-2	NA
CASSPTGGAFTDTQYF	TGTGCCAGCTCACCGACAGGGGGGGCCTTCACAGATACGCAGTATTTT	NA	TRBJ2-3	TRBV18	TRBD1
CASSVTAIKNYGYTF	TGTGCCAGCAGCGTAACAGCAATCAAGAACTATGGCTACACCTTC	NA	TRBJ1-2	TRBV9	NA
CASSTVTTGFVHGYTF	TGTGCCAGTAGTACCGTTACGACAGGCTTCGTTCATGGCTACACCTTC	NA	TRBJ1-2	TRBV19	NA
CASSQGEGQVGHGYTF	TGCGCCAGCAGCCAGGGGGAGGGACAGGTCGGCCATGGCTACACCTTC	NA	TRBJ1-2	TRBV4-3	TRBD1
CASSLARGPDYGYTF	TGTGCCAGCTCACTAGCCAGGGGGCCCGACTATGGCTACACCTTC	NA	TRBJ1-2	TRBV18	TRBD1
CASSPLLTSGGTDTQYF	TGTGCCAGCAGCCCCCTCTTGACTAGCGGGGGGACAGATACGCAGTATTTT	NA	TRBJ2-3	TRBV11-2	TRBD2
CASRADRFYQPQHF	TGTGCCAGCAGGGCCGACAGGTTTTATCAGCCCCAGCATTTT	NA	TRBJ1-5	TRBV2	NA